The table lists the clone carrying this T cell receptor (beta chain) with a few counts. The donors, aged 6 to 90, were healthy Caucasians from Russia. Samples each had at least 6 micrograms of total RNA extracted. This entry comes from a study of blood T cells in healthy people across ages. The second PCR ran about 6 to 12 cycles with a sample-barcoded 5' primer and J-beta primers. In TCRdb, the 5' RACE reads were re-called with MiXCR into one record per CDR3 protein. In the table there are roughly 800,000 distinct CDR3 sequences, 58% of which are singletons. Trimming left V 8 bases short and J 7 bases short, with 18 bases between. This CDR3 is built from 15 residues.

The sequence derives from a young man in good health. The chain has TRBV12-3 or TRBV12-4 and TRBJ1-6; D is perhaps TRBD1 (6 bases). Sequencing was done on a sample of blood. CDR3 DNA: TGTGCCAGCTGCACCGGACAGCCTCGAAATTCACCCCTCCACTTT. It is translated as CASCTGQPRNSPLHF.